These 15 T cell receptor beta chains came from one sample sequenced in a study of blood T cell repertoires in COVID-19. The assay was immunoSEQ multiplex PCR, and TCRdb's table has in-frame clones only and misses some. The table includes about 120,000 clones, 78% detected once. Sequencing input: peripheral blood. The receptors come from a man between 65 and 80 years old with acute or convalescent COVID-19.

The chain employs TRBV29-1 and TRBJ1-1; D uncertain. Germline V lookup: CDR1 SQVTM, CDR2 ANQGSEA. The CDR3 runs to 12 residues. V was trimmed by 8 bases and J by 6 bases, leaving 16 bases between them. DNA for the CDR3: TGCAGCTCCGGGGTTCGTAAGTCTGAAGCTTTCTTT. Its protein is CSSGVRKSEAFF. The full variable domain, in which reference TRBV29-1 and TRBJ1-1 provide the parts outside the CDR3, is SAVISQKPSRDICQRGTSLTIQCQVDSQVTMMFWYRQQPGQSLTLIATANQGSEATYESGFVIDKFPISRPNLTFSTLTVSNMSPEDSSIYLCSSGVRKSEAFFGQGTRLTVV.

CDR3: CSAERSMNTEAFF. The CDR3 DNA sequence: TGCAGCGCCGAACGGAGCATGAACACTGAAGCTTTCTTT. J is TRBJ1-1 and V is TRBV29-1; unclear D gene. Germline V gives CDR1 SQVTM, CDR2 ANQGSEA. V was shortened by 7 bases and J by 0 bases, with 12 bases between the two germline ends. CDR3 size: 13 residues.

The chain carries TRBV10-3 and TRBJ2-3, with 10 bases lining up with TRBD1. Germline V lookup: CDR1 ENHRY, CDR2 SYGVKD. The CDR3 contains 15 residues. The trim removed 3 bases at V and 3 bases at J, leaving 3 bases unmatched. The DNA for the CDR3 is TGTGCCATCAGTGAAAGACAGGGGGCAACAGATACGCAGTATTTT. The encoded protein is CAISERQGATDTQYF.

This clone has a single count. The chain carries TRBV5-4 and TRBJ2-6, with D maybe TRBD1 (6 bases). The CDR3 is made up of 15 amino acids. Trimming took off 4 bases at V and 1 base at J, with 9 bases between the two ends. Germline-derived CDR1 and CDR2 are SGHNT and YYREEE (reference sequence). The CDR3 loop is CASSPTGSGANVLTF. The CDR3 DNA reads as TGTGCCAGCAGCCCCACAGGGTCTGGGGCCAACGTCCTGACTTTC.

The chain links TRBV10-3 to TRBJ1-2; D remains ambiguous. CDR1 and CDR2 from the germline V gene are ENHRY and SYGVKD. V shed 6 bases and J shed 6 bases, with 11 bases lying between them. The CDR3 covers 12 residues. In DNA form, the CDR3 reads TGTGCCATCAGGGAATGGGCAGATGGCTACACCTTC. Translating gives CAIREWADGYTF.

The chain has TRBV6-2 or TRBV6-3 and TRBJ2-1; maybe TRBD2 (7 bases). The germline V gene encodes CDR1 MNHEY and CDR2 SVGEGT. The V end lost 5 bases, the J end lost 1 base, and 12 bases lay between the germline ends. CDR3 length: 15 amino acids. CDR3 DNA: TGTGCCAGCAGTCGGGGGGCCTCTTCCTACAATGAGCAGTTCTTC. Protein sequence: CASSRGASSYNEQFF.

This clone has only a few counts. The J gene is TRBJ2-5, the V gene TRBV28; 8 bases agree with TRBD1. With 6 bases clipped from V and 4 bases from J, the junction kept 4 bases outside the gene matches. In germline, CDR1 is MDHEN, CDR2 SYDVKM. The CDR3 has 13 amino acids. The chain's CDR3 is CASRLQGGETQYF. In DNA, the CDR3 is TGTGCCAGCAGGTTACAGGGGGGAGAGACCCAGTACTTC. Variable domain in full (rest from reference TRBV28 and TRBJ2-5): DVKVTQSSRYLVKRTGEKVFLECVQDMDHENMFWYRQDPGLGLRLIYFSYDVKMKEKGDIPEGYSVSREKKERFSLILESASTNQTSMYLCASRLQGGETQYFGPGTRLLVL.

This chain connects TRBV5-1 to TRBJ2-3, with 8 bases identical to TRBD2. Looked up from germline, CDR1 is SGHRS and CDR2 is YFSETQ. The CDR3 is 17 residues long. V was clipped by 4 bases and J by 0 bases; unmatched bases: 10. DNA of the CDR3: TGCGCCAGCAGCATTTTTTCACTAGCGGCTAGCACAGATACGCAGTATTTT. Translation gives CASSIFSLAASTDTQYF.

The rearrangement joins TRBV5-1 to TRBJ1-1; TRBD1 might be the D (6 bases). Germline CDR1 is SGHRS and CDR2 is YFSETQ. Trimming stripped 4 bases from V and 4 bases from J, with 14 bases between. This CDR3 spans 14 amino acids. The CDR3 reads CASSTQGAITEAFF. CDR3 nucleotide sequence: TGCGCCAGCAGCACACAGGGCGCAATCACTGAAGCTTTCTTT.

This clone was counted between two and nine times. The V and J genes are TRBV10-2 and TRBJ1-2; maybe TRBD1 (6 bases). The CDR3 length is 12 residues. V was pared by 7 bases and J by 4 bases, with 10 bases between. Germline V gene lookup returns CDR1 WSHSY and CDR2 SAAADI. CDR3 in amino acids: CASMTDSYGYTF. CDR3 sequence (DNA): TGCGCCAGCATGACGGACAGCTATGGCTACACCTTC.

CDR3 nucleotides: TGTGCCAGCAGCTTAGCGCTAAGAAGCGACCAGCCCCAGCATTTT. It yields the protein CASSLALRSDQPQHF. V and J are TRBV7-2 and TRBJ1-5; no reliable D call. V gave up 0 bases and J gave up 7 bases, with 13 bases separating them. Per the germline V gene, CDR1 is SGHTA and CDR2 is FQGNSA. The CDR3 spans 15 residues.

The rearrangement uses TRBV11-2 and TRBJ1-2; the D gene is possibly TRBD1 (6 bases). This CDR3 spans 12 amino acids. The V and J ends lost 7 bases and 7 bases respectively, with 13 bases between them. Germline assignment: CDR1 SGHAT and CDR2 FQNNGV. The CDR3 nucleotides are TGTGCCAGCAACAGACAGGTCGGTGGCTACACCTTC. It yields the protein CASNRQVGGYTF.

The V and J genes are TRBV19 and TRBJ1-1, with D perhaps matching TRBD1 (6 bases). CDR1 LNHDA and CDR2 SQIVND come from the germline V gene (reference sequence). The length of the CDR3 is 14 residues. Trimming left V 6 bases short and J 9 bases short, with 20 bases between. CDR3 nucleotides: TGTGCCAGTAGAATCGGGACAACGCCGGCCCAAGCTTTCTTT. It encodes CASRIGTTPAQAFF.

The chain recombines TRBV2 with TRBJ2-7, with D unresolved. The CDR3 contains 16 residues. Trimming removed 10 bases at V and 0 bases at J, with 22 bases between. Germline assignment: CDR1 SNHLY and CDR2 FYNNEI. CDR3 DNA sequence: TGTGCCACCGACCTGATGACGGCAGCGAGCTCCTACGAGCAGTACTTC. It is translated as CATDLMTAASSYEQYF. The full variable domain, completed using reference TRBV2 and TRBJ2-7, is EPEVTQTPSHQVTQMGQEVILRCVPISNHLYFYWYRQILGQKVEFLVSFYNNEISEKSEIFDDQFSVERPDGSNFTLKIRSTKLEDSAMYFCATDLMTAASSYEQYFGPGTRLTVT.

This clone was detected only once. The chain uses TRBV6-5 and TRBJ2-1, with D possibly matching TRBD2 (6 bases). Germline-derived CDR1 and CDR2 are MNHEY and SVGAGI. This CDR3 spans 11 amino acids. The germline V and J ends were trimmed by 11 bases and 6 bases, with 11 bases remaining between them. As DNA, the CDR3 is TGTGCCCTGCGGGGCGGCAATGAGCAGTTCTTC. Translating gives CALRGGNEQFF.